Presented here are 23 T cell receptor beta chains from one specimen sequenced in a study of CD4+ T cells in melanoma. Method: immunoSEQ multiplex PCR; TCRdb's copy keeps in-frame clones and lacks some. The sample includes about 110,000 clones, 92% of them seen just once. The sample was peripheral blood. These receptors originate from a human donor with melanoma.

V and J are TRBV7-9 and TRBJ2-4; the D gene is possibly TRBD1 (6 bases). V dropped 4 bases and J dropped 0 bases, with 19 bases sitting between them. CDR1 and CDR2 (germline): SEHNR, FQNEAQ (reference sequence). The CDR3 is 18 amino acids. This CDR3 reads CASSSLQGIGIAKNIQYF. The CDR3 bases are TGTGCCAGCAGCTCGCTACAGGGAATCGGAATAGCCAAAAACATTCAGTACTTC.

The rearrangement links TRBV6-1 to TRBJ2-2; TRBD1 aligns across 9 bases. J lost 4 bases, V lost 6 bases, and 6 bases had no gene match. The CDR3 consists of 15 residues. Germline V gives CDR1 MNHNS, CDR2 SASEGT. CDR3 nucleotides: TGTGCCAGCAGCATACAGGGGGCAGCCACCGGGGAGCTGTTTTTT. This encodes CASSIQGAATGELFF.

The chain combines TRBV5-1 with TRBJ2-7; 11 positions match TRBD1. Germline V gene sequence: CDR1 SGHRS, CDR2 YFSETQ. V gave up 7 bases and J gave up 5 bases; unmatched junction bases: 8. This CDR3 region has 14 residues. CDR3 region: CASGRDRGMDEQYF. In DNA form, the CDR3 reads TGCGCCAGCGGCCGGGACAGGGGGATGGACGAGCAGTACTTC.

This sequence joins TRBV29-1 and TRBJ1-1, with D possibly being TRBD1 (5 bases). There are 12 residues in the CDR3. Trimming pared 0 bases from V and 8 bases from J, leaving 10 bases between. Germline CDR1 and CDR2: SQVTM and ANQGSEA. CDR3 nucleotides: TGCAGCGTTGAAGATCCGTGGGGGGAAGCTTTCTTT. As protein: CSVEDPWGEAFF.

This clone has just one count. This sequence joins TRBV9 and TRBJ2-7; 7 bases fit TRBD1. Trimming cost V 4 bases and J 3 bases; bases outside gene matches: 13. This CDR3 spans 16 amino acids. The germline V gene has CDR1 SGDLS and CDR2 YYNGEE. CDR3 sequence reads: CASSPPHETGYYEQYF. DNA for the CDR3: TGTGCCAGCAGCCCCCCGCACGAGACAGGGTACTACGAGCAGTACTTC.

The V call is TRBV7-2, the J call TRBJ1-3, with 7 positions matching TRBD1. CDR1 and CDR2 (germline): SGHTA, FQGNSA. The CDR3 runs 15 residues. Germline trimming cut 5 bases from V and 0 bases from J; bases unmatched to any gene: 4. The CDR3 coding sequence is TGTGCCAGCAGCAAAGACAGGGCCTCTGGAAACACCATATATTTT. Its translation: CASSKDRASGNTIYF.

The chain recombines TRBV2 with TRBJ2-3; TRBD1 agrees at 9 bases. The CDR3 loop spans 14 amino acids. The junction had 3 bases not matched to a gene; V was cut back by 4 bases and J by 4 bases. Germline-derived CDR1 and CDR2 are SNHLY and FYNNEI. This chain's CDR3 is CASSARTGADTQYF. As DNA, the CDR3 is TGTGCCAGCAGTGCACGGACAGGGGCAGATACGCAGTATTTT. The full variable domain, its missing parts supplied by reference TRBV2 and TRBJ2-3, is EPEVTQTPSHQVTQMGQEVILRCVPISNHLYFYWYRQILGQKVEFLVSFYNNEISEKSEIFDDQFSVERPDGSNFTLKIRSTKLEDSAMYFCASSARTGADTQYFGPGTRLTVL.

The chain employs TRBV7-2 and TRBJ2-1; 7 bases match TRBD1. Trimming at V came to 2 bases and at J to 7 bases, leaving 5 bases not matched to a gene. Germline V gene lookup returns CDR1 SGHTA and CDR2 FQGNSA. This CDR3 contains 14 residues. Written as DNA, the CDR3 is TGTGCCAGCAGCTTACAGGGGGTGCGTAATGAGCAGTTCTTC. It specifies CASSLQGVRNEQFF.

In this sample, this clone turned up a few times. The chain employs TRBV7-8 and TRBJ1-5; 7 nucleotides align to TRBD1. The CDR3 loop spans 16 amino acids. The germline V gene has CDR1 SGHVS and CDR2 FQNEAQ. The ends lost 1 base at V and 7 bases at J; junction bases unmatched: 10. The CDR3 sequence is CASSLGPGQRRQPQHF. The CDR3 DNA reads as TGTGCCAGCAGCTTAGGGCCGGGACAGAGAAGGCAGCCCCAGCATTTT.

CDR3 coding DNA: TGTGCCAGCAGCTTCCGCGGGGGGGCAGAGACCCAGTACTTC. The encoded protein is CASSFRGGAETQYF. This chain uses TRBV7-2 with TRBJ2-5; 9 bases fit TRBD2. CDR3 length equals 14 residues. The germline CDR1 and CDR2 sequences are SGHTA and FQGNSA. The ends lost 3 bases at V and 4 bases at J; junction bases unmatched: 3.

The chain employs TRBV30 and TRBJ2-5; no reliable D call. The closer fit of TRBJ2-7 to the DNA end suggests the J call may be wrong. In germline, CDR1 is GTSNPN, CDR2 SVGIG (reference sequence). The CDR3 runs 14 residues. CDR3 region: CAWSRGRKTYEQYF. Written as DNA, the CDR3 is TGTGCCTGGAGCAGAGGACGGAAGACCTACGAGCAGTACTTC.

The chain carries TRBV6-1 and TRBJ2-3; TRBD1 agrees at 9 bases. The trim removed 4 bases at V and 2 bases at J, leaving 7 bases unmatched. Germline assignment: CDR1 MNHNS and CDR2 SASEGT. The CDR3 covers 16 residues. The CDR3 reads CASSGGQGMFTDTQYF. The CDR3, as DNA: TGTGCCAGCAGTGGGGGACAGGGTATGTTCACAGATACGCAGTATTTT.

The rearrangement links TRBV4-1 to TRBJ1-6; D is uncertain. The CDR3 covers 13 residues. Per the germline V gene, CDR1 is MGHRA and CDR2 is YSYEKL. V was cut by 0 bases and J by 9 bases, with 6 bases left in between. The CDR3, as DNA: TGCGCCAGCAGCCAAGATCGGGGTTCACCCCTCCACTTT. This codes for CASSQDRGSPLHF.

The chain has TRBV6-6 and TRBJ2-3; D ambiguous. The V and J ends lost 6 bases and 4 bases respectively, with 11 bases between them. The CDR3 runs to 13 residues. Germline CDR1 is MNHNY and CDR2 is SVGAGI (reference sequence). The CDR3 coding sequence is TGTGCCAGCAGCCCGCCGGGCCCAGATACGCAGTATTTT. It is translated as CASSPPGPDTQYF.

The V and J genes are TRBV7-2 and TRBJ2-5; D gene unclear. V lost 3 bases and J lost 11, with 16 bases in between. Germline V lookup: CDR1 SGHTA, CDR2 FQGNSA. The CDR3 sequence is 13 residues long. CDR3 bases: TGTGCCAGCAGCTTTCCCGGAAGGGCACTACAGTACTTC. Translation gives CASSFPGRALQYF. The whole variable domain, remainder taken from reference TRBV7-2 and TRBJ2-5, is GAGVSQSPSNKVTEKGKDVELRCDPISGHTALYWYRQSLGQGLEFLIYFQGNSAPDKSGLPSDRFSAERTGGSVSTLTIQRTQQEDSAVYLCASSFPGRALQYFGPGTRLLVL.

The chain has TRBV7-9 and TRBJ2-1, with D maybe TRBD2 (6 bases). V was trimmed by 10 bases and J by 6 bases, leaving 16 bases between them. From germline, CDR1 is SEHNR and CDR2 FQNEAQ (reference sequence). The CDR3 loop spans 13 amino acids. The DNA for the CDR3 is TGTGCCATCCGACTAGGTGGAGGCAATGAGCAGTTCTTC. It codes for CAIRLGGGNEQFF.

The chain uses TRBV6-1 and TRBJ1-1, with TRBD1 identical over 11 bases. Germline V gives CDR1 MNHNS, CDR2 SASEGT. The length of the CDR3 is 12 residues. After removal of 10 bases from V and 5 bases from J, the junction contained 3 bases not matched to a gene. The CDR3 region is CATGQGATEAFF. CDR3 nucleotides: TGTGCCACCGGACAGGGGGCGACTGAAGCTTTCTTT.

This chain uses TRBV2 with TRBJ1-3, with D uncertain. CDR1 is SNHLY, CDR2 FYNNEI, per germline. The V gene lost 3 bases and the J gene lost 0 bases, with 9 bases spanning the gap. The CDR3 sequence is 15 residues long. This chain's CDR3 is CASSDTLVSGNTIYF. CDR3 DNA: TGTGCCAGCAGTGATACACTTGTCTCTGGAAACACCATATATTTT.

This sequence joins TRBV7-2 and TRBJ2-5, with D possibly matching TRBD2 (5 bases). Germline CDR1 and CDR2: SGHTA and FQGNSA. The CDR3 totals 13 residues. Trimming cost V 5 bases and J 5 bases, with 12 bases left between them. DNA for the CDR3: TGTGCCAGCAGCGGCGGGCGGCCGGAGACCCAGTACTTC. Its translation is CASSGGRPETQYF.

The V gene is TRBV7-2, the J gene TRBJ1-2, with D maybe TRBD1 (6 bases). CDR1 and CDR2 from the germline V gene are SGHTA and FQGNSA. V lost 1 base and J lost 3, with 12 bases in between. The CDR3 has 15 residues. The CDR3 coding sequence is TGTGCCAGCAGCTTAGGGGGGGGCAGCGACTATGGCTACACCTTC. It translates to CASSLGGGSDYGYTF.

J is TRBJ1-3 and V is TRBV30; TRBD1 is a possible D gene (5 bases). The V end lost 2 bases, the J end lost 2 bases, and 13 bases lay between the germline ends. CDR1 GTSNPN and CDR2 SVGIG come from the germline V gene (reference sequence). This CDR3 region has 15 residues. CDR3 DNA: TGTGCCTGGAGTTTCTTCTTGGGGCCTGGAAACACCATATATTTT. Amino acids: CAWSFFLGPGNTIYF.

This rearrangement joins TRBV19 to TRBJ1-2; 8 bases fit TRBD1. This CDR3 spans 13 amino acids. In germline, CDR1 is LNHDA, CDR2 SQIVND (reference sequence). V gave up 5 bases and J gave up 8 bases; unmatched junction bases: 7. CDR3 bases: TGTGCCAGTAGTGTGACAGGGGCTAACGGCTACACCTTC. Residues: CASSVTGANGYTF.

The chain joins TRBV4-3 to TRBJ1-2; D perhaps matches TRBD1 (6 bases). The V and J ends lost 4 bases and 4 bases respectively, with 13 bases between them. Germline CDR1 and CDR2: LGHNA and YSLEER. The CDR3 runs to 14 residues. The CDR3 protein is CASSPAQGAYGYTF. The DNA of the CDR3 is TGCGCCAGCAGCCCAGCACAGGGAGCCTATGGCTACACCTTC.